This T cell receptor beta chain was recovered during a study of T cells in Graves' hyperthyroidism and ophthalmopathy. This clonotype was detected many times. Its antigen is not known. Ophthalmopathy patients showed a Clinical Activity Score of at least 3, NOSPECS grade of at least 4 and duration under 3 months. Uncontrolled infection, other autoimmune disease, pregnancy or lactation excluded patients. The source material, RNA transcripts, was used to amplify TCR beta CDR3 regions. The study used the HTBI primer set for a first-round RT-PCR of the TCR CDR3. TCRdb passed the multiplex PCR reads through MiXCR, listing each CDR3 protein once. The table includes about 410,000 distinct CDR3 sequences, more than 14% detected once. Germline loops: CDR1 SGHRS, CDR2 YFSETQ. Trimming cost V 0 bases and J 5 bases; bases outside gene matches: 6. The CDR3 has 15 amino acids. Whole-study findings and limits: Peripheral blood also featured most of the thyroid clonotypes expanded above 0.001.

This receptor was identified in a woman aged 25-40 years with Graves' ophthalmopathy. The chain combines TRBV5-1 with TRBJ2-7; 9 bases agree with TRBD1. Source material: blood. CDR3 nucleotide sequence: TGCGCCAGCAGCTTGGATGGTAGGACAGGGGACGAGCAGTACTTC. Protein product: CASSLDGRTGDEQYF.